The 12 T cell receptor beta chains below all came from one sample that was sequenced in a study of OX40 agonist ivuxolimab in advanced cancers. Only in-frame clones appear in the TCRdb table, and some are missing; sequencing was by immunoSEQ multiplex PCR. The sample includes about 74,000 clones, 80% to 95% of them seen just once. The sequencing here drew on CD4+ or CD8+ T cells sorted from blood, taken in a trial of the OX40 agonist ivuxolimab. The receptors were gathered from an adult with an advanced solid tumor such as melanoma, head and neck, liver or kidney cancer.

The J gene is TRBJ2-5, the V gene TRBV27; D is perhaps TRBD2 (6 bases). V was cut by 7 bases and J by 7 bases, with 10 bases left in between. The CDR3 is made up of 11 amino acids. CDR1 MNHEY and CDR2 SMNVEV come from the germline V gene (reference sequence). This CDR3 is CASTFGGTQYF. In DNA, the CDR3 is TGTGCCAGCACCTTCGGGGGGACCCAGTACTTC.

The chain is built from TRBV25-1 and TRBJ1-6; tentatively, D is TRBD1 (5 bases). With 1 base removed from V and 7 bases from J, the gap between germline ends came to 11 bases. Per germline, CDR1 MGHDK and CDR2 SYGVNS. This CDR3 is built from 15 residues. In DNA form, the CDR3 reads TGTGCCAGCAGTGAATGGGGACGGAGCAATTCACCCCTCCACTTT. The encoded protein is CASSEWGRSNSPLHF.

V and J are TRBV7-8 and TRBJ2-3, with a possible D match to TRBD2 (6 bases). CDR1 and CDR2 from the germline V gene are SGHVS and FQNEAQ. CDR3 length: 15 residues. V lost 4 bases and J 1 base, leaving 12 bases between the germline ends. The CDR3 DNA reads TGTGCCAGCAGCTCCCGGATAGCGGGCACAGATACGCAGTATTTT. Translation: CASSSRIAGTDTQYF.

The genes are TRBV2 and TRBJ2-7; the D gene could be TRBD1 or TRBD2 (5 bases each). The CDR3 covers 13 residues. Germline assignment: CDR1 SNHLY and CDR2 FYNNEI. The ends were cut back, 6 bases at V and 2 bases at J, with 11 bases in the middle. Written as DNA, the CDR3 is TGTGCCAGCAGCCAGGGAGCAGCCTACGAGCAGTACTTC. It encodes CASSQGAAYEQYF.

The J gene is TRBJ2-1, the V gene TRBV9, with D maybe TRBD1 (5 bases). The CDR3 extends over 12 amino acids. CDR1 and CDR2 from the germline V gene are SGDLS and YYNGEE. Trimming pared 3 bases from V and 7 bases from J, leaving 8 bases between. CDR3 sequence: CASSADINEQFF. DNA for the CDR3: TGTGCCAGCAGCGCGGACATTAATGAGCAGTTCTTC.

The CDR3 protein is CASSVGAGGTDTQYF. CDR3 bases: TGTGCCAGCAGCGTAGGGGCGGGGGGCACAGATACGCAGTATTTT. The chain uses TRBV9 and TRBJ2-3; the match to TRBD2 covers 7 bases. In germline, CDR1 is SGDLS, CDR2 YYNGEE. CDR3 size: 15 residues. V was pared by 0 bases and J by 1 base, with 2 bases of the junction left unmatched.

The V gene is TRBV5-4, the J gene TRBJ1-1, with D possibly matching TRBD1 (5 bases). Per germline, CDR1 SGHNT and CDR2 YYREEE (reference sequence). With 2 bases removed from V and 7 bases from J, the gap between germline ends came to 15 bases. CDR3 size: 14 residues. The CDR3 protein is CASSFHTGDYEAFF. The CDR3 nucleotides read TGTGCCAGCAGCTTTCACACAGGAGACTATGAAGCTTTCTTT.

J is TRBJ1-1 and V is TRBV28, with 7 bases lining up with TRBD1. Germline V gene data show CDR1 as MDHEN and CDR2 as SYDVKM. This CDR3 comprises 14 residues. The trim removed 6 bases at V and 6 bases at J, leaving 10 bases unmatched. CDR3 protein: CASSRQGGIAEAFF. CDR3 coding DNA: TGTGCCAGCAGCAGACAGGGTGGGATCGCTGAAGCTTTCTTT.

V gene TRBV10-3 combines with J gene TRBJ2-7, with TRBD1 matching over 10 bases. The CDR3 length is 14 residues. The V and J ends lost 7 bases and 3 bases, in that order; junction bases with no gene match: 6. Per germline, CDR1 ENHRY and CDR2 SYGVKD. The DNA of the CDR3 is TGTGCCATCAATTCCGGGACAGGGGACTACGAGCAGTACTTC. Translated, it gives CAINSGTGDYEQYF.

The genes are TRBV15 and TRBJ2-1; D may be TRBD1 (5 bases). Trimming removed 0 bases from V and 12 bases from J, with 9 bases in between. CDR3 length: 12 residues. CDR1 and CDR2 (germline): LNHNV, YYDKDF (reference sequence). CDR3 in DNA: TGTGCCACCAGCAGAGACCCCCAGGGGCAGTTCTTC. Protein: CATSRDPQGQFF.

The chain carries TRBV28 and TRBJ1-2; a weak D match, TRBD1 (6 bases). Germline V lookup: CDR1 MDHEN, CDR2 SYDVKM. This CDR3 spans 14 amino acids. V dropped 6 bases and J dropped 7 bases, with 18 bases sitting between them. CDR3 sequence (DNA): TGTGCCAGCAGGTTGGACGGGACCAGGGGTGGCTACACCTTC. It specifies CASRLDGTRGGYTF.

The rearrangement joins TRBV2 to TRBJ2-2, with D uncertain. Trimming cost V 4 bases and J 6 bases, with 12 bases left between them. Germline CDR1 and CDR2: SNHLY and FYNNEI. This CDR3 comprises 14 residues. Here the CDR3 DNA reads TGTGCCAGCAGTGGGGAAGGGAAGGCCGGGGAGCTGTTTTTT. It encodes CASSGEGKAGELFF.